Listed below are T cell receptor beta chains from one sample, sequenced in a study of blood T cell repertoires in COVID-19. Clones were sequenced by immunoSEQ multiplex PCR, and TCRdb holds only the in-frame ones, with some missing. The sample holds about 69,000 clones, about 86% seen once. The sample was peripheral blood. Receptors were obtained from a man between 40 and 49 years old with COVID-19, enrolled during active disease. Each CDR3 is given without its conserved first and last residue.

>TRBV29-1|10
SVTGFNYGYT
>TRBV10-3|14
AIRSGQARVGNEQF
>TRBV7-2|13
ASSSNGQGGEKLF
>TRBV5-1|12
ASSLWAGEYEQY
>TRBV19|12
ASSTRGPAGELF
>TRBV6-5|13
ASRSFRDRVYEQY
>TRBV19|14
ASSIQPGLGAYEQY
>TRBV6-2/TRBV6-3|10
ASSYRMQPQH
>TRBV7-2|13
ASSFATDRHNEQF
>TRBV5-1|12
ASSPRGQEEKLF
>TRBV2|13
ASNPDTSGGNTIY
>TRBV14|15
ASSQVFGLAGADTQY
>TRBV6-5|13
ASRGDRGRGEKLF
>TRBV2|10
ASSPPQGTQY
>TRBV28|12
ASSLPTGPYGYT
>TRBV4-2|19
ASSPYDPQGSGIGGNQPQH
>TRBV5-6|13
ASSPDARVQYGYT
>TRBV3-1/TRBV3-2|14
ASSPLGAPSTGELF
>TRBV9|13
ASSGRATSTDTQY
>TRBV7-9|12
ASSGAEQNYEQY
>TRBV5-1|13
ASSLDSGGGETQY
>TRBV4-2|15
ASSHSAGRGGRDTQY
>TRBV30|15
AWSVSGTGLLNTEAF
>TRBV5-4|14
ASSHRTSGVSDTQY
>TRBV7-3|13
ASSIPGLGNNEQF
>TRBV6-5|11
ASGRLEGTEAF
>TRBV6-5|10
ASRPTGGEAF
>TRBV6-5|9
ASSQGSGEY
>TRBV5-1|11
ASSSGTGGSPF
>TRBV18|10
ASSPGVGVDT
>TRBV11-3|13
ASSLDSGGSYEQY
>TRBV9|14
ASSARQGTGGETQY
>TRBV7-9|11
ASSSGRIYEQY
>TRBV5-1|11
ASSWGQNYEQY
>TRBV3-1/TRBV3-2|12
ASSPGGQNTEAF
>TRBV5-4|12
ASSSGTPNEKLF
>TRBV5-1|12
ASSLSSGEKTQY
>TRBV19|13
ASTQQGEAKNIQY
>TRBV19|14
ASSIVTGSGTGELF
>TRBV7-9|11
ASSLQGAVEQY
>TRBV6-5|11
ASRGQGIGGYT
>TRBV5-4|12
ASSLRDTNSPLH
>TRBV6-5|11
ASLPGGVRGYT
>TRBV6-5|12
ASRESDRNYGYT
>TRBV10-3|16
AIKRPPGHQKSVDTQY
>TRBV2|15
ASSEFRVLAGADTQY
>TRBV5-1|13
ASSTGTGGGQPQH
>TRBV27|11
ASSLGELYEQY
>TRBV9|13
ASSVSGSTNYGYT
>TRBV7-9|12
ASSPPRLGYEQY
>TRBV12-5|14
ASASGASYSNQPQH
>TRBV28|9
ASWGRYEQY
>TRBV29-1|10
SVRRQGAEAF
>TRBV9|12
ASSEPTGIGGYT
>TRBV6-6|10
ASSHPVRELF
>TRBV5-1|13
ASSWTSGDTDTQY
>TRBV12-5|10
ASGPPVNEQF